Listed below are T cell receptor beta chains from one sample, sequenced in a study of blood T cells in healthy people across ages. TCRdb itself ran the 5' RACE reads through MiXCR, one entry per CDR3 protein. The sample comprises about 1.1 million distinct CDR3 sequences, roughly two fifths of which are singletons, and approximately 14% rests with the top ten. The specimen sequenced was blood. The origin of the receptors is a young man in good health. Each CDR3 is given with its conserved first and last residue. Fields, in order: V gene, J gene, CDR3 protein.

>TRBV6-6|TRBJ1-1
CASSPLQGLRGTEAFF
>TRBV2|TRBJ2-3
CASSGNSGDTQYF
>TRBV24-1|TRBJ2-3
CATSDARTSESTDTQYF
>TRBV27|TRBJ1-5
CASSVTGRDQPQHF
>TRBV30|TRBJ1-6
CAWRGSSYNSPLHF
>TRBV7-2|TRBJ2-7
CASSLALVGGPEAQYF
>TRBV6-2/TRBV6-3|NA
CASNKGLAGQETQFF
>TRBV4-1|TRBJ1-2
CASSQDEMGQGAYGYTF
>TRBV30|TRBJ2-3
CAWRPGIDTQYF
>TRBV20-1|TRBJ1-2
CSATGTGVSYGYTF
>TRBV24-1|TRBJ2-1
CATSDPRGKDHYNEQFF
>TRBV25-1|TRBJ1-2
CASSVPFYGYTF
>TRBV27|TRBJ2-5
CASSLWDEGGETQYF
>TRBV28|TRBJ2-1
CASSQLASGPYNEQFF
>TRBV20-1|TRBJ2-7
CSAWTSGGNNEQYF
>TRBV6-4|TRBJ2-3
CASSVGARADTQYF
>TRBV11-2|TRBJ2-7
CASSPAGASYEQYF
>TRBV28|TRBJ1-2
CASSFTGTLPRYGYTF
>TRBV7-9|TRBJ2-2
CAYGSLGNTGELFF
>TRBV21-1|TRBJ2-5
CASSKVPGTRKETQYF
>TRBV6-2/TRBV6-3|TRBJ1-1
CASSYRRGRGDTEAFF
>TRBV5-1|TRBJ1-2
CASSVEQGDGYTF
>TRBV6-2/TRBV6-3|TRBJ1-5
CASRGTEDQPQHF
>TRBV12-3/TRBV12-4|TRBJ2-3
CASSLGSTGDTDTQYF
>TRBV12-3/TRBV12-4|NA
CASSPRDTNYEQYF
>TRBV9|TRBJ2-3
CASSSARAYTDTQYF
>TRBV11-2|TRBJ1-2
CASSAAWGTANYGYTF
>TRBV5-1|TRBJ1-2
CASSLGRVISALLNYGYTF
>TRBV3-1|TRBJ1-1
CASSPLLGAEAFF
>TRBV9|TRBJ1-1
CASSGGVSEAFF
>TRBV5-5|TRBJ2-7
CASSSGCEQYF
>TRBV6-2/TRBV6-3|TRBJ2-5
CASKPDRGASETQYF
>TRBV10-3|TRBJ1-1
CASHRDLNTEAFF
>TRBV4-1|TRBJ2-5
CASSHQRGGRDEQYF
>TRBV20-1|TRBJ1-4
CSARDSLGQLNEKLFF
>TRBV6-5|TRBJ1-1
CASSYGTVTEAFF
>TRBV20-1|TRBJ1-1
CSAIDPQRAEAFF
>TRBV14|TRBJ2-3
CASSQARGGRADTQYF
>TRBV6-5|TRBJ2-1
CASSYSGSPYEQFF
>TRBV5-1|TRBJ2-3
CASPQGTDTQYF
>TRBV29-1|TRBJ2-5
CSVERRNQETQYF
>TRBV7-9|TRBJ2-5
CASSLLLAGGLETQYF
>TRBV10-3|TRBJ2-1
CAIRDIKEANEQFF
>TRBV7-3|TRBJ1-1
CASSPFGENTEAFF
>TRBV25-1|TRBJ2-7
CASSGTRNYEQYF
>TRBV2|TRBJ1-5
CASSEAGDRGLQPQHF
>TRBV28|TRBJ2-5
CASSLSLGVGETQYF
>TRBV6-2/TRBV6-3|TRBJ2-2
CASSYRPGFGTGELFF
>TRBV3-1|TRBJ2-7
CASSPDRRISYEQYF
>TRBV7-2|TRBJ2-1
CASSFSRGEGQFF
>TRBV12-3/TRBV12-4|TRBJ2-3
CASSPGAGLTTDTQYF
>TRBV20-1|TRBJ1-6
CSARRSTADNSPLHF
>TRBV10-3|TRBJ1-1
CAISGQPGQKNTEAFF
>TRBV29-1|TRBJ1-4
CSAVINEKLFF